One T cell receptor (beta chain) is described in this entry. Its matching antigen is unknown. This specimen comes from a study of metastatic and nonmetastatic thyroid tumors. In the study overall: Repertoire comparison spanned blood and tumor or nodule tissue of malignant and benign thyroid patients.

Authors' processing steps: The authors used CDR3 differences across clinicopathological groups to build a distant-metastasis classifier for papillary thyroid cancer. Using MiXCR, TCRdb reanalyzed the PCR reads. TCRdb, rather than the study authors, made the V and J calls. This table holds some 20,000 clones, under 35% found once. Patients underwent thyroid surgery, and none had received any treatment before it. Study conclusions and caveats: It was reportedly found that TCR beta diversity was significantly higher in malignant thyroid tumors than in benign nodules, a difference seen in both blood and tumor samples.

Per germline, CDR1 SGHRS and CDR2 YFSETQ. Trimming shortened V by 0 bases and J by 3 bases, and 6 bases separated the two germline ends. The CDR3 loop spans 13 amino acids. The sequenced material came from blood. This TCR was recovered from a female donor with papillary thyroid cancer or a benign thyroid nodule (not recorded which). Some clones in this sample may be carry-over from other donors' samples. The chain employs TRBV5-1 and TRBJ1-2; D not resolved. The CDR3 spells CASSLGGYYGYTF. In DNA, the CDR3 is TGCGCCAGCAGCTTGGGGGGATACTATGGCTACACCTTC.